These 17 T cell receptor beta chains were sequenced from one sample in a study of shared clonotypes between healthy human individuals. Data came from immunoSEQ multiplex PCR; TCRdb stores just in-frame clones and leaves some out. Among around 720,000 clones listed, 60% to 75% were seen once. Sequenced: memory CD4+ T cells sorted from blood. Subset noted: CD45RA-negative fraction. All receptors come from a woman in her 30s in good health.

This clone has a single count. The rearrangement uses TRBV29-1 and TRBJ2-3, with 7 bases lining up with TRBD2. The CDR3 spans 17 residues. Germline lookup yields CDR1 SQVTM and CDR2 ANQGSEA. V lost 1 base, J lost 6 bases, and 16 bases stayed unmatched. The CDR3 reads CSVEGHLRGVPGDTQYF. Here the CDR3 DNA reads TGCAGCGTTGAAGGGCATCTTCGGGGGGTTCCAGGGGATACGCAGTATTTT.

There are many counts of this clone. V and J are TRBV11-2 and TRBJ2-1; 13 positions match TRBD2. The length of the CDR3 is 16 residues. With 5 bases clipped from V and 6 bases from J, the junction kept 7 bases outside the gene matches. In germline, CDR1 is SGHAT, CDR2 FQNNGV. The CDR3 bases are TGTGCCAGCAGCCCATCTGGACTAGCGGGAGCCAATGAGCAGTTCTTC. Its protein product is CASSPSGLAGANEQFF.

The chain is built from TRBV2 and TRBJ1-2; perhaps TRBD1 as D (6 bases). Germline lookup yields CDR1 SNHLY and CDR2 FYNNEI. The CDR3 has 14 residues. The V and J ends lost 7 bases and 3 bases respectively, with 15 bases between them. The DNA for the CDR3 is TGTGCCAGCAACGAACAGGGTGGGGACTATGGCTACACCTTC. It codes for CASNEQGGDYGYTF.

This chain connects TRBV5-6 to TRBJ2-7; TRBD2 is a possible D gene (5 bases). Germline V lookup: CDR1 SGHDT, CDR2 YYEEEE. This CDR3 has 14 amino acids. The V and J ends lost 1 base and 6 bases respectively, with 14 bases between them. CDR3 DNA: TGTGCCAGCAGCTTGTATGAGACTACGGCCGAGCAGTACTTC. This encodes CASSLYETTAEQYF.

The chain couples TRBV19 to TRBJ2-1; 8 bases are a match to TRBD1. The CDR3 loop spans 15 amino acids. Germline CDR1 reads LNHDA; CDR2 reads SQIVND (reference sequence). The junction had 3 bases not matched to a gene; V was cut back by 5 bases and J by 0 bases. The CDR3 bases are TGTGCCAGTAGTGTAACAGGGGGCTCCTACAATGAGCAGTTCTTC. It encodes CASSVTGGSYNEQFF. The whole variable domain, remainder taken from reference TRBV19 and TRBJ2-1, is DGGITQSPKYLFRKEGQNVTLSCEQNLNHDAMYWYRQDPGQGLRLIYYSQIVNDFQKGDIAEGYSVSREKKESFPLTVTSAQKNPTAFYLCASSVTGGSYNEQFFGPGTRLTVL.

This clone was picked up a small number of times. The chain couples TRBV27 to TRBJ2-2, with 8 bases fitting TRBD2. CDR1 MNHEY and CDR2 SMNVEV come from the germline V gene (reference sequence). J gave up 0 bases and V 5 bases, and 8 bases lay outside the gene matches. The CDR3 has 17 residues. CDR3 amino acids: CASSPIGLAANTGELFF. The CDR3 DNA sequence: TGTGCCAGCAGTCCTATCGGACTAGCCGCGAACACCGGGGAGCTGTTTTTT.

The chain uses TRBV13 and TRBJ2-7, with D possibly TRBD2 on 6 matching bases. Trimming shortened V by 2 bases and J by 2 bases, and 16 bases separated the two germline ends. This CDR3 contains 16 residues. In germline, CDR1 is PRHDT, CDR2 FYEKMQ (reference sequence). CDR3 region: CASSLISGDLPYEQYF. CDR3 DNA: TGTGCCAGCAGCTTAATATCGGGGGACCTCCCCTACGAGCAGTACTTC.

The chain combines TRBV2 with TRBJ2-7; TRBD2 matches at 7 bases. CDR3 length equals 13 residues. J was trimmed by 0 bases and V by 7 bases; bases with no gene match: 3. Germline V gene sequence: CDR1 SNHLY, CDR2 FYNNEI. CDR3 DNA: TGTGCCAGCACAGGGACTAACTCCTACGAGCAGTACTTC. Amino acids: CASTGTNSYEQYF.

The chain has TRBV7-9 and TRBJ1-1; 8 bases fit TRBD1. Germline-derived CDR1 and CDR2 are SEHNR and FQNEAQ (reference sequence). The junction had 10 bases not matched to a gene; V was cut back by 2 bases and J by 11 bases. The CDR3 extends over 14 amino acids. The CDR3 reads CASSLPPTGGDAFF. DNA of the CDR3: TGTGCCAGCAGCTTACCACCTACAGGGGGGGACGCTTTCTTT.

This clone was found a few times. The gene calls are TRBV28 and TRBJ1-3; tentative D call: TRBD1 (5 bases). Germline V gives CDR1 MDHEN, CDR2 SYDVKM. The V end was cut by 5 bases, the J end by 4 bases, with 6 bases between. The CDR3 sequence is 12 residues long. This CDR3 reads CASSRQGNTIYF. In DNA, the CDR3 is TGTGCCAGCAGTAGACAGGGAAACACCATATATTTT.

The chain joins TRBV13 to TRBJ2-7, with unresolved D. The length of the CDR3 is 16 residues. V was cut by 5 bases and J by 3 bases, with 20 bases left in between. Germline lookup yields CDR1 PRHDT and CDR2 FYEKMQ (reference sequence). The CDR3 is CASSARTGEEIYEQYF. For the CDR3, the DNA is TGTGCCAGCAGCGCTAGGACCGGAGAAGAAATCTACGAGCAGTACTTC.

This clone occurred a few times. This chain links TRBV7-2 with TRBJ1-5; 8 bases fit TRBD1. V dropped 4 bases and J dropped 0; count of bases not matched to a gene: 2. Per germline, CDR1 SGHTA and CDR2 FQGNSA. CDR3 length equals 15 residues. As DNA, the CDR3 is TGTGCCAGCAGCTATGACAGGGGTAGCAATCAGCCCCAGCATTTT. Amino acids: CASSYDRGSNQPQHF.

Comment on this clone: A much larger clone differs by one base, so this may be a read error. The J gene is TRBJ2-7, the V gene TRBV2; D unclear. This CDR3 has 11 residues. Trimming removed 2 bases from V and 3 bases from J, with 2 bases in between. Germline CDR1 is SNHLY and CDR2 is FYNNEI. This CDR3 is CASSENYEQYF. The CDR3 DNA follows: TGTGCCAGCAGTGAAAACTACGAGCAGTACTTC.

V gene TRBV5-1 combines with J gene TRBJ2-7, with D perhaps TRBD1 (5 bases). V was cut by 1 base and J by 2 bases, with 10 bases left in between. The CDR3 spans 14 residues. Germline V gene sequence: CDR1 SGHRS, CDR2 YFSETQ. CDR3 bases: TGCGCCAGCAGCTTGTTTTCAGGGACCTACGAGCAGTACTTC. Translation: CASSLFSGTYEQYF.

V and J are TRBV6-5 and TRBJ1-5, with D possibly being TRBD1 (6 bases). Per the germline V gene, CDR1 is MNHEY and CDR2 is SVGAGI. CDR3 length: 14 residues. Trimming removed 5 bases at V and 3 bases at J, with 11 bases between. The CDR3 region has the DNA TGTGCCAGCAGTAGCACAGGGTACAATCAGCCCCAGCATTTT. This translates into CASSSTGYNQPQHF.

This clone was found once. The sample holds other DNA sequences that translate to the same CDR3. The CDR3 loop is CASSARTGGYEQYF. The CDR3 DNA follows: TGTGCCAGCAGCGCCCGGACAGGGGGCTACGAGCAGTACTTC. The V gene is TRBV7-8, the J gene TRBJ2-7; 10 nucleotides agree with TRBD1. The CDR3 spans 14 residues. Germline V lookup: CDR1 SGHVS, CDR2 FQNEAQ. V shed 5 bases and J 3 bases; nucleotides not matched to a gene: 4.

The V and J genes are TRBV4-1 and TRBJ2-7, with D tentatively TRBD2 (6 bases). The CDR3 extends over 15 amino acids. The germline CDR1 and CDR2 sequences are MGHRA and YSYEKL. Trimming pared 2 bases from V and 0 bases from J, leaving 11 bases between. The CDR3: CASSQPERASYEQYF. The CDR3 DNA sequence: TGCGCCAGCAGCCAACCCGAGCGGGCCTCCTACGAGCAGTACTTC.